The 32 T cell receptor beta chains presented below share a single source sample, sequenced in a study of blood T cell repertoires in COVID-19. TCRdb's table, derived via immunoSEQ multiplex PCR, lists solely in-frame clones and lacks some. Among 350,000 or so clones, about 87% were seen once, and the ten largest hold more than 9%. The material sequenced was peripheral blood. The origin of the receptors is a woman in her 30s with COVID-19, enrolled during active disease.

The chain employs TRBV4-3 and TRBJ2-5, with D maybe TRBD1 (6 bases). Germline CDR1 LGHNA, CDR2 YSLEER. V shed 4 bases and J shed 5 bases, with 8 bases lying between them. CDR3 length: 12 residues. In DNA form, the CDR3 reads TGCGCCAGCAGCCGGGGGCGGGAGACCCAGTACTTC. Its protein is CASSRGRETQYF.

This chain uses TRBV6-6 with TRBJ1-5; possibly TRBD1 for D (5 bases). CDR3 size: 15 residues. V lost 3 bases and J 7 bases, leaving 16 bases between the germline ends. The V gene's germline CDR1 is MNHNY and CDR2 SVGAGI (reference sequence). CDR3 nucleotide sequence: TGTGCCAGCAGTTATTCCGACAGTTCTTTCCAGCCCCAGCATTTT. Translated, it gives CASSYSDSSFQPQHF.

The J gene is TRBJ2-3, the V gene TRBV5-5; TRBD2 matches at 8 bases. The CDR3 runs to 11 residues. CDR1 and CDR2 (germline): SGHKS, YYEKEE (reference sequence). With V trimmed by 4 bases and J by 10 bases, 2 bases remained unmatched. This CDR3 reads CASSGLASQYF. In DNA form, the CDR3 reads TGTGCCAGCAGCGGACTAGCTTCGCAGTATTTT.

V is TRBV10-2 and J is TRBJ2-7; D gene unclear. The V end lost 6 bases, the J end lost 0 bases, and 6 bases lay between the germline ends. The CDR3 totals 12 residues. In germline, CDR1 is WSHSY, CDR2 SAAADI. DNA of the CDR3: TGCGCCAGCAGCGTTAGCTCCTACGAGCAGTACTTC. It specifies CASSVSSYEQYF.

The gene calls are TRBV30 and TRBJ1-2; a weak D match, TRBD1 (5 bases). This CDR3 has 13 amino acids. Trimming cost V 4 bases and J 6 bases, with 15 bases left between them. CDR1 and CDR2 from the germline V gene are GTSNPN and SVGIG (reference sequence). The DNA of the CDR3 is TGTGCCTGGACAGGGCGAGTTGAAAATGGCTACACCTTC. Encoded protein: CAWTGRVENGYTF.

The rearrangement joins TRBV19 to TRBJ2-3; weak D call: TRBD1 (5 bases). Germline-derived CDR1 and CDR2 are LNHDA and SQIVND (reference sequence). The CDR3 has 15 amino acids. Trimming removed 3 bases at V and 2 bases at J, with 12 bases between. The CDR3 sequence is CASSIDSRSTDTQYF. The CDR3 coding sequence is TGTGCCAGTAGTATTGACAGCCGGTCCACAGATACGCAGTATTTT.

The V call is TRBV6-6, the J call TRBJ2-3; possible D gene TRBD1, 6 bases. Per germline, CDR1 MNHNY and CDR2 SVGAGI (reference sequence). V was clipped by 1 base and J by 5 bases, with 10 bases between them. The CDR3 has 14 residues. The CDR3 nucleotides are TGTGCCAGCAGTTACTACCAGGGGAGAGATACGCAGTATTTT. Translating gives CASSYYQGRDTQYF.

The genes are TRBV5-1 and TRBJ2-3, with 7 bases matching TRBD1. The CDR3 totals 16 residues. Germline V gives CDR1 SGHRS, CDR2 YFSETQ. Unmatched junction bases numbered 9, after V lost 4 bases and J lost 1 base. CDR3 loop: CASSPPGTARTDTQYF. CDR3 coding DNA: TGCGCCAGCAGCCCTCCCGGGACAGCCCGCACAGATACGCAGTATTTT.

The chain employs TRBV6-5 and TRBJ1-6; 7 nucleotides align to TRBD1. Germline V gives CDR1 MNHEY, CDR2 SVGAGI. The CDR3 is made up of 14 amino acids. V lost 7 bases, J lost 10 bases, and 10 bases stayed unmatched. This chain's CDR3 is CASTSTGSGSPLHF. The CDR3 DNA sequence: TGTGCCAGCACCTCGACAGGGTCGGGCTCACCCCTCCACTTT.

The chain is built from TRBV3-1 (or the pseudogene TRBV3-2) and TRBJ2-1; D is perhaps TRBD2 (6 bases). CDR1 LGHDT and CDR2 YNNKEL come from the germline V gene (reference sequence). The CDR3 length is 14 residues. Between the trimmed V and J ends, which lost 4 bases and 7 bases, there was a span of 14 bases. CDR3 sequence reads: CASSPSGLQNEQFF. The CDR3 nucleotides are TGTGCCAGCAGCCCGAGCGGACTACAAAATGAGCAGTTCTTC.

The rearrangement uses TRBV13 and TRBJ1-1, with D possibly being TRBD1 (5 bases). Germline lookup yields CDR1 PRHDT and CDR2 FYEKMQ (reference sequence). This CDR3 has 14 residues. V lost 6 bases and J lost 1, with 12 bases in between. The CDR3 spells CASSFDGGNTEAFF. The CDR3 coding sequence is TGTGCCAGCAGTTTTGACGGGGGGAACACTGAAGCTTTCTTT.

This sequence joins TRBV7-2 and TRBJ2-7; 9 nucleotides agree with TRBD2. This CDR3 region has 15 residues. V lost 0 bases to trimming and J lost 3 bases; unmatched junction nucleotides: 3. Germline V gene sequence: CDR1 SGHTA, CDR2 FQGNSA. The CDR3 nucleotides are TGTGCCAGCAGCTTAGCAGGACTAGCGAGCTACGAGCAGTACTTC. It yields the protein CASSLAGLASYEQYF.

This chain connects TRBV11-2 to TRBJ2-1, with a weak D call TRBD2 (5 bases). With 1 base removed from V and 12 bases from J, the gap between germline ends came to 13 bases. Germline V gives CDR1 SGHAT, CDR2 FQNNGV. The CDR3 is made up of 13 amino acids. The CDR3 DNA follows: TGTGCCAGCAGCTTAGGGGAGAGGGTCGGGCAGTTCTTC. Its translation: CASSLGERVGQFF.

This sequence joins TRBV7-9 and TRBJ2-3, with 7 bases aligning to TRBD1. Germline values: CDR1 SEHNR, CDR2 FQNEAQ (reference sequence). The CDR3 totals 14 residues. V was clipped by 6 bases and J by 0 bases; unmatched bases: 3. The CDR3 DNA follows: TGTGCCAGCAGTAGGGACAGTAGCACAGATACGCAGTATTTT. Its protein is CASSRDSSTDTQYF. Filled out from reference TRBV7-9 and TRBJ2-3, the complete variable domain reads DTGVSQNPRHKITKRGQNVTFRCDPISEHNRLYWYRQTLGQGPEFLTYFQNEAQLEKSRLLSDRFSAERPKGSFSTLEIQRTEQGDSAMYLCASSRDSSTDTQYFGPGTRLTVL.

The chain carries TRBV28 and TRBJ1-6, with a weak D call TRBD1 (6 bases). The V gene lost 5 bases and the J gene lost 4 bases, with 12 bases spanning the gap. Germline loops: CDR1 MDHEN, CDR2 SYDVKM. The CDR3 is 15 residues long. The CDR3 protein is CASSQMTGYNSPLHF. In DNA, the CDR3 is TGTGCCAGCAGTCAAATGACAGGATATAATTCACCCCTCCACTTT.

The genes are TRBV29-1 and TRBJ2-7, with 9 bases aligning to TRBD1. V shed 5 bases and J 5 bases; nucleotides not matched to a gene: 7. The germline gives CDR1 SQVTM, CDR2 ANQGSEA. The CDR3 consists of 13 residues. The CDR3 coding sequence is TGCAGCGTTCCCGGGACAGGGTCCCACGAGCAGTACTTC. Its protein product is CSVPGTGSHEQYF.

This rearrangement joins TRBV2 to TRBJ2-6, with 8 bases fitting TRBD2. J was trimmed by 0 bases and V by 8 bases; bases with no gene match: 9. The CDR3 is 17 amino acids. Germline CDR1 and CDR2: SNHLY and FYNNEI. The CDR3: CASGGAGVPSGANVLTF. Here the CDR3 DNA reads TGTGCCAGCGGAGGAGCGGGAGTCCCCTCTGGGGCCAACGTCCTGACTTTC.

The DNA of the CDR3 is TGTGCCAGCAGCTCTCCGGGAGGGGGCAATCAGCCCCAGCATTTT. Encoded protein: CASSSPGGGNQPQHF. The gene calls are TRBV7-9 and TRBJ1-5; a possible D gene is TRBD1 (5 bases). V was cut by 4 bases and J by 2 bases, with 12 bases left in between. The CDR3 runs 15 residues. Germline values: CDR1 SEHNR, CDR2 FQNEAQ (reference sequence). Variable domain in full (rest from reference TRBV7-9 and TRBJ1-5): DTGVSQNPRHKITKRGQNVTFRCDPISEHNRLYWYRQTLGQGPEFLTYFQNEAQLEKSRLLSDRFSAERPKGSFSTLEIQRTEQGDSAMYLCASSSPGGGNQPQHFGDGTRLSIL.

CDR3 in DNA: TGTGCCAGCAGCTTAGGATGGGACAGGGGAACTGAAGCTTTCTTT. It codes for CASSLGWDRGTEAFF. This chain links TRBV7-2 with TRBJ1-1; 10 bases match TRBD1. This CDR3 comprises 15 residues. The trim removed 1 base at V and 5 bases at J, leaving 4 bases unmatched. Looked up from germline, CDR1 is SGHTA and CDR2 is FQGNSA.

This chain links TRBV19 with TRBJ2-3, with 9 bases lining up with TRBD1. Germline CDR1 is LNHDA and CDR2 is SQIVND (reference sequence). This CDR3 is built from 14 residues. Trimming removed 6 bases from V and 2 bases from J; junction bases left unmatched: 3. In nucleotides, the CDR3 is TGTGCCAGTAGCCGGGACAGGGCCACAGATACGCAGTATTTT. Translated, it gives CASSRDRATDTQYF. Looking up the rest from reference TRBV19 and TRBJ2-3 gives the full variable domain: DGGITQSPKYLFRKEGQNVTLSCEQNLNHDAMYWYRQDPGQGLRLIYYSQIVNDFQKGDIAEGYSVSREKKESFPLTVTSAQKNPTAFYLCASSRDRATDTQYFGPGTRLTVL.

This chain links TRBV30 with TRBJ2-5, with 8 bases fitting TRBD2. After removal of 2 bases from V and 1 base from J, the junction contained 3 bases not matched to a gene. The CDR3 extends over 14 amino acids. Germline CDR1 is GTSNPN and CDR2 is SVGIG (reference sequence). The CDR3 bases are TGTGCCTGGAGTCGTACTAGCGGCCAAGAGACCCAGTACTTC. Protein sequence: CAWSRTSGQETQYF.

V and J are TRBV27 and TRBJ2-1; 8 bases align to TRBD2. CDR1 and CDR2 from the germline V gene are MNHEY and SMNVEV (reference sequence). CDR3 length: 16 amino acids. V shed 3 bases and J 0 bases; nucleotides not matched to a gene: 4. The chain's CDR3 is CASSFSGGPSYNEQFF. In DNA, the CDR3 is TGTGCCAGCAGTTTCTCGGGAGGGCCCTCCTACAATGAGCAGTTCTTC.

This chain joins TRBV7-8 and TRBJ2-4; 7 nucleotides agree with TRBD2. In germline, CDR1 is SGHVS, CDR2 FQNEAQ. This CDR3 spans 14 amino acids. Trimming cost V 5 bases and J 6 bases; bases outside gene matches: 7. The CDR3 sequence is CASSATPGGNIQYF. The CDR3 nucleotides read TGTGCCAGCAGCGCCACTCCGGGGGGAAACATTCAGTACTTC.

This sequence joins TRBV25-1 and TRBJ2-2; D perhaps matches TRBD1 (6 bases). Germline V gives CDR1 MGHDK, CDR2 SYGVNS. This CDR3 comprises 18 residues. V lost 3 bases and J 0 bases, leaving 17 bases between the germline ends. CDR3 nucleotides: TGTGCCAGCAGTGATTCCGTTGGACAGACCGCGAACACCGGGGAGCTGTTTTTT. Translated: CASSDSVGQTANTGELFF.

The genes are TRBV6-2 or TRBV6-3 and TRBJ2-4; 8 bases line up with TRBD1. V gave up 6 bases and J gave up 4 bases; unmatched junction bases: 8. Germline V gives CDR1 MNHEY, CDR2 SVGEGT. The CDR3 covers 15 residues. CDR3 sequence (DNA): TGTGCCAGCAGCCCCACCGGGACAGGAAAAAACATTCAGTACTTC. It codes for CASSPTGTGKNIQYF.

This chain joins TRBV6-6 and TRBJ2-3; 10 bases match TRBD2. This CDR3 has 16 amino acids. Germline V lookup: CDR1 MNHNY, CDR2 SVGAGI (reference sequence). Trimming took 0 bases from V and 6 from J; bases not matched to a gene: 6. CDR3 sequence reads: CASSYSLAGGRDTQYF. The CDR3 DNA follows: TGTGCCAGCAGTTACTCATTAGCGGGAGGACGGGATACGCAGTATTTT.

The CDR3 is CASHQGAYQPQHF. CDR3 bases: TGTGCCAGCCATCAGGGGGCGTATCAGCCCCAGCATTTT. The chain has TRBV28 and TRBJ1-5; 8 positions agree with TRBD1. The CDR3 extends over 13 amino acids. Trimming took 8 bases from V and 5 from J; bases not matched to a gene: 5. Germline assignment: CDR1 MDHEN and CDR2 SYDVKM.

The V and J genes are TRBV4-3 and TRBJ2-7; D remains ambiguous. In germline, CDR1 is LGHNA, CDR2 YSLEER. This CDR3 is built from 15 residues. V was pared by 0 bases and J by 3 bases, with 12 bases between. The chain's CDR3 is CASSQEVQLNYEQYF. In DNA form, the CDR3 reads TGCGCCAGCAGCCAAGAGGTACAGTTGAACTACGAGCAGTACTTC.

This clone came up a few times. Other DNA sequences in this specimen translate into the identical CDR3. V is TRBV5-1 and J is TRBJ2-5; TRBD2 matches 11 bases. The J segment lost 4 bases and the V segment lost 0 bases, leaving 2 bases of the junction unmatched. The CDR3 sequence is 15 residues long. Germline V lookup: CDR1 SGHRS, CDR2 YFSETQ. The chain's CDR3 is CASSLGLAGLETQYF. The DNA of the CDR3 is TGCGCCAGCAGCTTGGGACTAGCGGGACTAGAGACCCAGTACTTC.

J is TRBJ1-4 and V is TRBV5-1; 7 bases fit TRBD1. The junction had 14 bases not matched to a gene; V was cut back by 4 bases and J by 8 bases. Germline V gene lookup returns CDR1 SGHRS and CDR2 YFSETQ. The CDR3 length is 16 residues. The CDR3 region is CASSPAPRQGGEKLFF. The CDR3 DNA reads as TGCGCCAGCAGCCCAGCGCCGAGACAGGGAGGAGAAAAACTGTTTTTT. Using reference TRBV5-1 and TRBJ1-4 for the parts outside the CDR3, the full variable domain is KAGVTQTPRYLIKTRGQQVTLSCSPISGHRSVSWYQQTPGQGLQFLFEYFSETQRNKGNFPGRFSGRQFSNSRSEMNVSTLELGDSALYLCASSPAPRQGGEKLFFGSGTQLSVL.

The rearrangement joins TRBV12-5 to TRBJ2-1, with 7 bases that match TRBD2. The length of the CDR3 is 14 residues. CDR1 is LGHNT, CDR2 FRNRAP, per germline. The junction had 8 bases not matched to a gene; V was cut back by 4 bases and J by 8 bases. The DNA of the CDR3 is TGTGCTAGTGGTTCGAGCGGGATAGTCGATGAGCAGTTCTTC. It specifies CASGSSGIVDEQFF.

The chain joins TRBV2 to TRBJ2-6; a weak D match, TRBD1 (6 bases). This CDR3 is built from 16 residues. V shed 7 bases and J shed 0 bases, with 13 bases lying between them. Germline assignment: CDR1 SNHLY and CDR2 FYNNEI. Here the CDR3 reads CASNQDSGSGANVLTF. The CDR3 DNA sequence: TGTGCCAGCAACCAGGACAGTGGCTCTGGGGCCAACGTCCTGACTTTC.